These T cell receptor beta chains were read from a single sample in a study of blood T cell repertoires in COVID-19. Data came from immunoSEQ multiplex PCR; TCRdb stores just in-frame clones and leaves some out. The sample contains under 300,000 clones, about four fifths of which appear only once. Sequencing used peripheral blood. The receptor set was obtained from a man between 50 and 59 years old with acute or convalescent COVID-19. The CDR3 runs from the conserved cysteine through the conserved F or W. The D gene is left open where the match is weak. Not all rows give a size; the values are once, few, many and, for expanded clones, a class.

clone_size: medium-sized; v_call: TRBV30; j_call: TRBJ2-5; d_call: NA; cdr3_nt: TGTGCCTGGAGTGTAAACAGGATACAAGAGACCCAGTACTTC; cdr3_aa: CAWSVNRIQETQYF
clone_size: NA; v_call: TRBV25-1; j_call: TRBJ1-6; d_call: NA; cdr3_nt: TGTGCCAGCAGTGAATACGGGGATTCACCCCTCCACTTT; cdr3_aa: CASSEYGDSPLHF
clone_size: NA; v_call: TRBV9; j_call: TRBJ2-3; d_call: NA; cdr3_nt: TGTGCCAGCAGCGTAGGGGGGGACCCTAGCACAGATACGCAGTATTTT; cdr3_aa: CASSVGGDPSTDTQYF
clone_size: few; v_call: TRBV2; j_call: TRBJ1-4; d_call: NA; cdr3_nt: TGTGCCAGCAGTGGGTTTGGGGGCCGAGAAAAACTGTTTTTT; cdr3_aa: CASSGFGGREKLFF
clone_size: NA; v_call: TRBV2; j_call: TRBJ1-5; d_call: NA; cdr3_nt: TGTGCCAGCAGTGTTGGCCCTAGTAGCCAGCCCCAGCATTTT; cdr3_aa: CASSVGPSSQPQHF
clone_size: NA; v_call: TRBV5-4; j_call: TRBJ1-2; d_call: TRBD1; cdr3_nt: TGTGCCAGCAGCTTGGGACAGGGAGGTGGCTACACCTTC; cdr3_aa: CASSLGQGGGYTF
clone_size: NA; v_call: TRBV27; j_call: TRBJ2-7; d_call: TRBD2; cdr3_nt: TGTGCCAGCAGTTTGGGTAGCGGGAAAGGTTACGAGCAGTACTTC; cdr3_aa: CASSLGSGKGYEQYF
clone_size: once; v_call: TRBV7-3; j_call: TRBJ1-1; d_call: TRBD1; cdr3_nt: TGTGCCAGCAGCTCCGGGGACAGGGTGAACACTGAAGCTTTCTTT; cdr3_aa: CASSSGDRVNTEAFF
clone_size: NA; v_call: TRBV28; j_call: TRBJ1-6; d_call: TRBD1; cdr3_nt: TGTGCCAGCAGTTCGTGGACAGGGAGGAATTCACCCCTCCACTTT; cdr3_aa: CASSSWTGRNSPLHF
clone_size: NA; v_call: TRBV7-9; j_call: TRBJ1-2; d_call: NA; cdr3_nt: TGTGCCAGCAGTTTCGTCGGGGACTATGGCTACACCTTC; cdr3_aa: CASSFVGDYGYTF
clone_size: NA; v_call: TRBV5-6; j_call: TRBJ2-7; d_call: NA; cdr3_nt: TGTGCCAGCAGCCCGGACAGCTCCTACGAGCAGTACTTC; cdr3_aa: CASSPDSSYEQYF
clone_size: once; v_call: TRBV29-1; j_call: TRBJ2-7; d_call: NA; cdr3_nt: TGCAGCGTTAAGGGGCGATTCCTCTACGAGCAGTACTTC; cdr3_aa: CSVKGRFLYEQYF
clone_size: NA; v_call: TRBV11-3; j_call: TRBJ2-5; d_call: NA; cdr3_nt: TGTGCCAGCAGCTCCTACCTACAGGGGACCCAGTACTTC; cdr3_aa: CASSSYLQGTQYF
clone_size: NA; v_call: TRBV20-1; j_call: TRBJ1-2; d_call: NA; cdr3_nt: TGCAGTGCTAGAGAGAGGAGAGGCTACACCTTC; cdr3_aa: CSARERRGYTF
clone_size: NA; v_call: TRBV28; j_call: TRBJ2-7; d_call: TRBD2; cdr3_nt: TGTGCCAGCAGTTTACTTTTGCGGGAGCCGTCCTACGAGCAGTACTTC; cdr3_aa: CASSLLLREPSYEQYF